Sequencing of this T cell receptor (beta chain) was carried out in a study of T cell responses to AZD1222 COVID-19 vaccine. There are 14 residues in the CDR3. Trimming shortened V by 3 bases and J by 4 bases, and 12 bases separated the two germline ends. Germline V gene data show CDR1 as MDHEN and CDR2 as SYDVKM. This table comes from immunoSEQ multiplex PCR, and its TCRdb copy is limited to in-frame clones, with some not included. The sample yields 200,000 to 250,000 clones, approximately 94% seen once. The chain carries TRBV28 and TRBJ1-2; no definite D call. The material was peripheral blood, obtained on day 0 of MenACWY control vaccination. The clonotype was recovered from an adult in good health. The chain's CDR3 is CASSFPLAVYGYTF. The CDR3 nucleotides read TGTGCCAGCAGTTTTCCACTTGCGGTCTATGGCTACACCTTC.